This T cell receptor beta chain was obtained from a study of shared clonotypes between healthy human individuals. Germline-derived CDR1 and CDR2 are SNHLY and FYNNEI. The CDR3 sequence is 14 residues long. Trimming cost V 5 bases and J 6 bases; bases outside gene matches: 5. The repertoire was sequenced with immunoSEQ multiplex PCR; TCRdb's copy has only in-frame clones and lacks some. The sample has about 1 million clones, more than 65% seen once. The sequencing input was memory CD4+ T cells sorted from blood. Specified subset: CD45RA-negative fraction. This chain uses TRBV2 with TRBJ2-3; 10 nucleotides agree with TRBD1. The sequence derives from a man aged 18 to 30 in good health. The CDR3 loop reads CASSLDRGLDTQYF. CDR3 in DNA: TGTGCCAGCAGTCTAGACAGGGGGCTTGATACGCAGTATTTT.